The clone carrying this T cell receptor beta chain has just a few counts. What it binds is not known. CDR1 and CDR2 (germline): MDHEN, SYDVKM. This CDR3 spans 12 amino acids. Trimming pared 6 bases from V and 2 bases from J, leaving 7 bases between. TCRdb fed the RT-PCR reads into MiXCR, producing one record per CDR3 protein. Altogether over 650,000 distinct CDR3 sequences are present, under 20% being singletons, with the ten largest covering about 11%. This sample is drawn from a study of response to subunit inactivated influenza vaccine. Study outcomes and limitations: Authors suggested few new T cells are recruited by each seasonal influenza vaccination.

This specimen was PBMCs from blood, taken more than 4 days after vaccination. V gene TRBV28 combines with J gene TRBJ2-5; no clear D. This clonotype was obtained from a man aged 50 to 60 who received an inactivated influenza vaccine. CDR3 sequence: CASRRRQETQYF. In DNA, the CDR3 is TGTGCCAGCAGGCGCAGGCAAGAGACCCAGTACTTC.